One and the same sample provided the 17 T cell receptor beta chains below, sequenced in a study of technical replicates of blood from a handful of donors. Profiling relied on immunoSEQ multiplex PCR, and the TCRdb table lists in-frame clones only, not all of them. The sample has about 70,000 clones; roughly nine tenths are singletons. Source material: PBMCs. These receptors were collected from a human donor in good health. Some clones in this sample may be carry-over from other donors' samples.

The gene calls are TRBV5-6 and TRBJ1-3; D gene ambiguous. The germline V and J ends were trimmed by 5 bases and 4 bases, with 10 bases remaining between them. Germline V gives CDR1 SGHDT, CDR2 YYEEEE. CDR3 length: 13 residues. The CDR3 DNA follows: TGTGCCAGCAGTGTGGCACCGGGAAACACCATATATTTT. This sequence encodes CASSVAPGNTIYF.

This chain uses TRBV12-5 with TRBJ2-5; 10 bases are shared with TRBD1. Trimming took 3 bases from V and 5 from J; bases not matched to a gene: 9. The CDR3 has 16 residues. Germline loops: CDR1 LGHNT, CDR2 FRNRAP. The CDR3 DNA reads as TGTGCTAGTGGTTTATCCGACAGGGGGCGCGGGGAGACCCAGTACTTC. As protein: CASGLSDRGRGETQYF.

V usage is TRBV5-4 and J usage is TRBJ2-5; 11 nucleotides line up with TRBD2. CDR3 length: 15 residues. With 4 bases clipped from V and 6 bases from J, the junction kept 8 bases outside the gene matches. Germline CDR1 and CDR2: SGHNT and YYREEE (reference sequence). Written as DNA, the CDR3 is TGTGCCAGCAGCACAGGACTAGCGGGCACTAAGACCCAGTACTTC. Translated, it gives CASSTGLAGTKTQYF.

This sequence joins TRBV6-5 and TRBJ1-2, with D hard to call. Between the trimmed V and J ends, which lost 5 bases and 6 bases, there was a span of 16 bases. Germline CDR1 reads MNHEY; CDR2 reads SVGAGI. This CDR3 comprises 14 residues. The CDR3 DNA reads TGTGCCAGCAGTGGACGGGGATTGGGTAATGGCTACACCTTC. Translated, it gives CASSGRGLGNGYTF.

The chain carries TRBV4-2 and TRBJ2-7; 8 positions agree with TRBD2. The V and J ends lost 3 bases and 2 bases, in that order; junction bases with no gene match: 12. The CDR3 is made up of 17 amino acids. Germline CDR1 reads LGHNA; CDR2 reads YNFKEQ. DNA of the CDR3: TGTGCCAGCAGCCACTTCCGGGGGGGCGGGGAGCCCTACGAGCAGTACTTC. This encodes CASSHFRGGGEPYEQYF.

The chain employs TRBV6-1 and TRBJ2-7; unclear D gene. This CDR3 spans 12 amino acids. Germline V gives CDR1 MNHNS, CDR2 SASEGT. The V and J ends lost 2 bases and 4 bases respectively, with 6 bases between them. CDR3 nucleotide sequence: TGTGCCAGCAGTGAATCCAGATACGAGCAGTACTTC. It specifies CASSESRYEQYF.

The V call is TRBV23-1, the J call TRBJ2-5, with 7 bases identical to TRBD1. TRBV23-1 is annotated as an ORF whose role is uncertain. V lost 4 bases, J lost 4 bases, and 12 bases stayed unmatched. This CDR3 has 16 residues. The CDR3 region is CASSPSNRGARETQYF. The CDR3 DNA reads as TGCGCCAGCAGTCCCAGTAACAGGGGAGCAAGAGAGACCCAGTACTTC.

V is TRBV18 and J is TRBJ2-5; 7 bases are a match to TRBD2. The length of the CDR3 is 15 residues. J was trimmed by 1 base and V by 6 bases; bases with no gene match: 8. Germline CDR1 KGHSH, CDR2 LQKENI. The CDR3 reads CASSDREGSQETQYF. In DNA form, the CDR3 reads TGTGCCAGCTCGGATAGGGAGGGAAGCCAAGAGACCCAGTACTTC.

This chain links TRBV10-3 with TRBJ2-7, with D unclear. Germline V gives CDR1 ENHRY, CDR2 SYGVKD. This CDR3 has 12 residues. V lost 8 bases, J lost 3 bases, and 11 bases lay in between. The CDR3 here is CAIVWHRYEQYF. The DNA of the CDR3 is TGTGCCATCGTATGGCATCGCTACGAGCAGTACTTC.

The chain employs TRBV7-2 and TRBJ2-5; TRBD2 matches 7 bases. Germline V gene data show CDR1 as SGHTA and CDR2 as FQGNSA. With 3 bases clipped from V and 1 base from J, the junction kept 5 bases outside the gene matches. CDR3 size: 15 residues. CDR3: CASSFGLGAQETQYF. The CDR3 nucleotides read TGTGCCAGCAGCTTCGGACTAGGCGCCCAAGAGACCCAGTACTTC.

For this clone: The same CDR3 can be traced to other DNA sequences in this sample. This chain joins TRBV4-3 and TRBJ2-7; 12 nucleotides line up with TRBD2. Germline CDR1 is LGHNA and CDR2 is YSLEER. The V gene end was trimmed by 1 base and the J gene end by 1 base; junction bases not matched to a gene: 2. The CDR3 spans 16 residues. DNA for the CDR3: TGCGCCAGCAGCCAAGGGACTAGCGGGGCTTCCTACGAGCAGTACTTC. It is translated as CASSQGTSGASYEQYF.

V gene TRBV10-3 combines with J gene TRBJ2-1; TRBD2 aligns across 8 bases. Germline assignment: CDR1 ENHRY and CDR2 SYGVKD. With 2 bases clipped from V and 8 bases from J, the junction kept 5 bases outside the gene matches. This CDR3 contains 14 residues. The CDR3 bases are TGTGCCATCAGTGAGCGGGGGGGCCTGGATGAGCAGTTCTTC. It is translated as CAISERGGLDEQFF.

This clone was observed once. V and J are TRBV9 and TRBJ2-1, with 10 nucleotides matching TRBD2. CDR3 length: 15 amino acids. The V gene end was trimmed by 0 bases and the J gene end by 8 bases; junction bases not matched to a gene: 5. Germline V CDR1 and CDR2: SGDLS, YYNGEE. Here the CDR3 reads CASSVGGLAGDEQFF. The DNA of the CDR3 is TGTGCCAGCAGCGTAGGAGGGCTAGCGGGAGATGAGCAGTTCTTC.

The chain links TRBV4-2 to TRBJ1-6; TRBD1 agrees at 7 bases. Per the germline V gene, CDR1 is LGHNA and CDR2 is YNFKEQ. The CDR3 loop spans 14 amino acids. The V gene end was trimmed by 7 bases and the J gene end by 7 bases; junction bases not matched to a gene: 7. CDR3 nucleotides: TGTGCCAGCACCTCGGGACAGTCCAATTCACCCCTCCACTTT. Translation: CASTSGQSNSPLHF.

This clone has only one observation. The CDR3 loop is CAISEVSGDSSYEQYF. CDR3 DNA: TGTGCCATCAGTGAAGTTAGCGGAGATTCCTCCTACGAGCAGTACTTC. The chain joins TRBV10-3 to TRBJ2-7; possibly TRBD2 for D (6 bases). Germline CDR1 ENHRY, CDR2 SYGVKD. This CDR3 region has 16 residues. Trimming pared 3 bases from V and 0 bases from J, leaving 15 bases between.

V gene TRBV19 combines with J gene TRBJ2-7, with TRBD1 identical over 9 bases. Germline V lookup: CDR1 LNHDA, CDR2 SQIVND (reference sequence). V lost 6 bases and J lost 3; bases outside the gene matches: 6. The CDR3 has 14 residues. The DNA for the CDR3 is TGTGCCAGTAGCCAACCGGGACAGGGCTACGAGCAGTACTTC. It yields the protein CASSQPGQGYEQYF.

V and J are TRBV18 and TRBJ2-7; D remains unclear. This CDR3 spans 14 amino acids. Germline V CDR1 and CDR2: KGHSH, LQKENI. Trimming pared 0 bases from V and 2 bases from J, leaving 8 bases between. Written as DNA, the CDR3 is TGTGCCAGCTCACCACCTGGCCAGGCCTACGAGCAGTACTTC. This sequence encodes CASSPPGQAYEQYF.